This TCR beta chain was obtained from a study of shared clonotypes between healthy human individuals. About the study: The study used three CD4 naive, three CD4 memory, two CD8 naive and one CD8 memory plate per donor. General study results and limits: Rarefaction showed sorted-subset sequencing was incomplete despite large depth.

With respect to this clone: Its target is unknown. Other DNA sequences of this sample code for an identical CDR3.

Data came from immunoSEQ multiplex PCR; TCRdb stores just in-frame clones and leaves some out. The data contain under 700,000 clones, 90% to 95% of them seen just once; the ten biggest clones take up about 0.11%. Naive CD8 cells comprised CD45RO-negative, CCR7-positively selected cells, excluding terminally differentiated effector memory CD45RA+ cells. This TCR was recovered from a woman aged 25 to 45 in good health. The sequenced sample was naive CD8+ T cells sorted from blood.

CDR3 residues: CASSLEGPYEQYF. Written as DNA, the CDR3 is TGCGCCAGCAGCTTGGAGGGACCCTACGAGCAGTACTTC. This rearrangement joins TRBV5-1 to TRBJ2-7; D may correspond to TRBD1 or TRBD2 (5 bases each). Germline-derived CDR1 and CDR2 are SGHRS and YFSETQ. Between the trimmed V and J ends, which lost 0 bases and 2 bases, there was a span of 6 bases. The CDR3 spans 13 residues.